The 20 T cell receptor beta chains given below trace back to one sample, sequenced in a study of T cells in Graves' hyperthyroidism and ophthalmopathy. TCR beta CDR3 region amplification was performed from RNA transcripts. When the TCR CDR3 underwent first-round RT-PCR, the HTBI primer set was used. MiXCR, applied by TCRdb to the multiplex PCR reads, yields one record per CDR3 protein. The table has more than 300,000 distinct CDR3 sequences, roughly 15% seen once. Sequenced: blood. The receptor set was obtained from a woman aged 25 to 45 with Graves' ophthalmopathy.

This chain links TRBV13 with TRBJ2-1; TRBD2 matches at 10 bases. Germline-derived CDR1 and CDR2 are PRHDT and FYEKMQ (reference sequence). The junction had 14 bases not matched to a gene; V was cut back by 5 bases and J by 7 bases. This CDR3 contains 17 residues. The CDR3 sequence is CASSPSGGAKYENEQFF. Written as DNA, the CDR3 is TGTGCCAGCAGCCCAAGCGGGGGGGCGAAATATGAAAATGAGCAGTTCTTC.

Comment on this clonotype: It may be a read error: a sequence one base away is much more abundant. As the CDR3 is not closed by the conserved phenylalanine or tryptophan, this likely results from a read error. This chain links TRBV30 with TRBJ1-5; 10 bases agree with TRBD1. Germline values: CDR1 GTSNPN, CDR2 SVGIG (reference sequence). The CDR3 has 15 residues. After removal of 2 bases from V and 5 bases from J, the junction contained 6 bases not matched to a gene. The CDR3 protein is CAWSSFGTGDQPQHL. In DNA form, the CDR3 reads TGTGCCTGGAGTTCTTTCGGGACAGGGGATCAGCCCCAGCATCTT.

Ten or more counts support this clonotype. This chain joins TRBV12-5 and TRBJ2-2; D is ambiguous. Trimming left V 0 bases short and J 0 bases short, with 5 bases between. The germline gives CDR1 LGHNT, CDR2 FRNRAP. The CDR3 totals 15 residues. For the CDR3, the DNA is TGTGCTAGTGGTTTGGTACACGCGAACACCGGGGAGCTGTTTTTT. Protein product: CASGLVHANTGELFF.

This clonotype was detected ten times or more. The rearrangement uses TRBV9 and TRBJ2-2; 7 bases agree with TRBD2. The germline gives CDR1 SGDLS, CDR2 YYNGEE. V was pared by 5 bases and J by 3 bases, with 7 bases of the junction left unmatched. The CDR3 covers 15 residues. The CDR3 DNA sequence: TGTGCCAGCAGGGGTGGACTAGTTGACACCGGGGAGCTGTTTTTT. Translated: CASRGGLVDTGELFF. Drawing the rest from reference TRBV9 and TRBJ2-2, the complete variable domain is DSGVTQTPKHLITATGQRVTLRCSPRSGDLSVYWYQQSLDQGLQFLIQYYNGEERAKGNILERFSAQQFPDLHSELNLSSLELGDSALYFCASRGGLVDTGELFFGEGSRLTVL.

The V call is TRBV4-1, the J call TRBJ2-4; D remains unclear. CDR3 length equals 19 residues. Trimming removed 1 base from V and 2 bases from J, with 21 bases in between. Germline-derived CDR1 and CDR2 are MGHRA and YSYEKL. The CDR3 reads CASSQGALFSPSTKNIQYF. The CDR3 bases are TGCGCCAGCAGCCAAGGTGCTCTCTTTTCACCTTCTACCAAAAACATTCAGTACTTC.

This clonotype was observed many times. The gene calls are TRBV3-1 and TRBJ1-4, with D unresolved. The CDR3 length is 12 residues. The germline V gene has CDR1 LGHDT and CDR2 YNNKEL (reference sequence). V lost 1 base and J 11 bases, leaving 8 bases between the germline ends. CDR3 residues: CASSQVGYKLFF. The CDR3 DNA reads as TGTGCCAGCAGCCAAGTCGGGTATAAACTGTTTTTT. The variable domain in full, completed from reference TRBV3-1 and TRBJ1-4, reads DTAVSQTPKYLVTQMGNDKSIKCEQNLGHDTMYWYKQDSKKFLKIMFSYNNKELIINETVPNRFSPKSPDKAHLNLHINSLELGDSAVYFCASSQVGYKLFFGSGTQLSVL.

This clonotype was seen repeatedly, ten times or more. The chain carries TRBV6-5 and TRBJ1-6; TRBD1 is a possible D gene (6 bases). Germline CDR1 reads MNHEY; CDR2 reads SVGAGI. V was clipped by 2 bases and J by 6 bases, with 11 bases between them. This CDR3 region has 15 residues. CDR3 DNA sequence: TGTGCCAGCAGTTACGTCGGACAGAGTAATTCACCCCTCCACTTT. Amino acids: CASSYVGQSNSPLHF.

This clonotype was seen many times. This rearrangement joins TRBV20-1 to TRBJ2-2; 9 bases fit TRBD1. This CDR3 region has 14 residues. With V trimmed by 5 bases and J by 5 bases, 6 bases remained unmatched. Germline CDR1 DFQATT, CDR2 SNEGSKA (reference sequence). The CDR3 DNA sequence: TGCAGTGCTGGTCCCGGGACAGGGACCGGGGAGCTGTTTTTT. It translates to CSAGPGTGTGELFF.

This clonotype was recorded many times. No DNA is shown, since the ends of the CDR3 on it are uncertain; the CDR3 is the one TCRdb lists. The rearrangement links TRBV19 to TRBJ1-2. Ends included, the CDR3 has 15 residues. Germline V gives CDR1 LNHDA, CDR2 SQIVND (reference sequence). CDR3: CASTSFGSEYGGYTF.

Many counts were recorded for this clonotype. The chain combines TRBV11-3 with TRBJ1-1; possible D gene TRBD1, 5 bases. The CDR3 covers 12 residues. Germline CDR1 and CDR2: SGHNT and YENEEA. Trimming pared 5 bases from V and 3 bases from J, leaving 7 bases between. This CDR3 is CASSRGDTEAFF. The CDR3 DNA is TGTGCCAGCAGCCGGGGGGACACTGAAGCTTTCTTT. Using reference TRBV11-3 and TRBJ1-1 for the parts outside the CDR3, the full variable domain is EAGVVQSPRYKIIEKKQPVAFWCNPISGHNTLYWYLQNLGQGPELLIRYENEEAVDDSQLPKDRFSAERLKGVDSTLKIQPAELGDSAVYLCASSRGDTEAFFGQGTRLTVV.

The J gene is TRBJ2-1, the V gene TRBV2; no firm D call. Deletions cut 3 bases from V and 15 bases from J, with 21 bases between. Per the germline V gene, CDR1 is SNHLY and CDR2 is FYNNEI. CDR3 length equals 14 residues. The CDR3 reads CASSDYSVGIFPFF. Here the CDR3 DNA reads TGTGCCAGCAGTGATTATTCGGTCGGAATATTTCCGTTCTTC.

This clonotype was found many times. The chain couples TRBV27 to TRBJ2-7; possible D gene TRBD2, 5 bases. The CDR3 runs to 13 residues. The ends were cut back, 1 base at V and 3 bases at J, with 7 bases in the middle. CDR1 and CDR2 (germline): MNHEY, SMNVEV (reference sequence). The CDR3 nucleotides are TGTGCCAGCAGTTTATTCGGAGGCTACGAGCAGTACTTC. It codes for CASSLFGGYEQYF.

This clonotype was picked up a small number of times. This chain joins TRBV6-1 and TRBJ1-1; no firm D call. V lost 7 bases and J lost 1, with 19 bases in between. The germline V gene encodes CDR1 MNHNS and CDR2 SASEGT. The CDR3 covers 16 residues. The CDR3, as DNA: TGTGCCAGCAATCCTCTGGTGGACGGATCGAACACTGAAGCTTTCTTT. Translated, it gives CASNPLVDGSNTEAFF.

This clonotype was seen repeatedly, ten times or more. The chain is built from TRBV5-1 and TRBJ1-1, with 7 bases that match TRBD1. Germline CDR1 and CDR2: SGHRS and YFSETQ. Trimming cost V 4 bases and J 6 bases; bases outside gene matches: 9. This CDR3 has 14 amino acids. The CDR3 DNA reads TGCGCCAGCAGCCGAGGAGGGGGCTCTCCTGAAGCTTTCTTT. Translated: CASSRGGGSPEAFF.

This clonotype was counted between two and nine times. V gene TRBV19 combines with J gene TRBJ2-3; 10 bases agree with TRBD1. This CDR3 is built from 16 residues. The ends lost 3 bases at V and 1 base at J; junction bases unmatched: 4. Germline assignment: CDR1 LNHDA and CDR2 SQIVND (reference sequence). Here the CDR3 DNA reads TGTGCCAGTAGTATCTCAGGGACAGGGGGCACAGATACGCAGTATTTT. Its protein product is CASSISGTGGTDTQYF.

This clonotype appeared many times. The chain carries TRBV29-1 and TRBJ2-1, with D possibly being TRBD2 (5 bases). Germline CDR1 is SQVTM and CDR2 is ANQGSEA. This CDR3 is 10 amino acids long. Trimming removed 2 bases from V and 10 bases from J, with 6 bases in between. The CDR3 coding sequence is TGCAGCGTTGAAACGGGGGAGCAGTTCTTC. Translating it yields CSVETGEQFF.

The chain is built from TRBV5-5 and TRBJ2-2; D is possibly TRBD2 (5 bases). The germline V gene has CDR1 SGHKS and CDR2 YYEKEE (reference sequence). V lost 3 bases to trimming and J lost 4 bases, with 19 bases between them. This CDR3 has 17 residues. CDR3 in amino acids: CASSSVFWGASTGELFF. CDR3 sequence (DNA): TGTGCCAGCAGCTCGGTCTTCTGGGGAGCTAGCACCGGGGAGCTGTTTTTT. Full variable domain (remainder filled in from reference TRBV5-5 and TRBJ2-2): DAGVTQSPTHLIKTRGQQVTLRCSPISGHKSVSWYQQVLGQGPQFIFQYYEKEERGRGNFPDRFSARQFPNYSSELNVNALLLGDSALYLCASSSVFWGASTGELFFGEGSRLTVL.

This clonotype was counted ten times or more. The chain combines TRBV9 with TRBJ2-7, with 7 nucleotides matching TRBD1. The CDR3 has 15 residues. CDR1 and CDR2 from the germline V gene are SGDLS and YYNGEE. With V trimmed by 4 bases and J by 0 bases, 7 bases remained unmatched. The CDR3 loop reads CASSPRTGNSYEQYF. The CDR3 bases are TGTGCCAGCAGCCCCCGGACAGGTAACTCCTACGAGCAGTACTTC.

In regard to this clonotype: A single base separates this from a much larger clone, so it may be a read error. The rearrangement uses TRBV7-9 and TRBJ1-1; D is perhaps TRBD1 (6 bases). V lost 8 bases and J lost 6, with 16 bases in between. Germline assignment: CDR1 SEHNR and CDR2 FQNEAQ (reference sequence). This CDR3 comprises 13 residues. For the CDR3, the DNA is TGTGCCAGCTCCCAAATGGGGGGCGCTGAAGCTTTCTTT. It translates to CASSQMGGAEAFF.

This clonotype was seen repeatedly, ten times or more. The chain has TRBV20-1 and TRBJ2-1, with D perhaps matching TRBD1 (5 bases). The V end was cut by 3 bases, the J end by 6 bases, with 9 bases between. Germline V gene data show CDR1 as DFQATT and CDR2 as SNEGSKA (reference sequence). The CDR3 has 12 amino acids. Here the CDR3 reads CSASPGANEQFF. DNA for the CDR3: TGCAGTGCTAGCCCTGGGGCCAATGAGCAGTTCTTC.